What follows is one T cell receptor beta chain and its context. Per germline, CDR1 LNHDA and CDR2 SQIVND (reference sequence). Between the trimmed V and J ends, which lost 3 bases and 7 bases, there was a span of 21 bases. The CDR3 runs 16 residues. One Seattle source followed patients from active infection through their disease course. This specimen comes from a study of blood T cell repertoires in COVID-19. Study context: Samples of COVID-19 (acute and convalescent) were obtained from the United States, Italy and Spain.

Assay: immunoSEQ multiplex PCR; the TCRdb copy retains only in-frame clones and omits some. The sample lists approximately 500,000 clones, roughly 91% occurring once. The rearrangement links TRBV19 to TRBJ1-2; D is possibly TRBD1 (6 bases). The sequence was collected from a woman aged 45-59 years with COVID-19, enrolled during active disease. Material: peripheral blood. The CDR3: CASSIRDTVSYAGYTF. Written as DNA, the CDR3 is TGTGCCAGTAGTATTCGGGACACAGTAAGTTACGCTGGCTACACCTTC.